This T cell receptor beta chain was identified in a study of cytomegalovirus exposure and HLA in healthy donors. General study results and limits: TCR beta V- and J-gene trimming, according to a later analysis, was linked to a missense DCLRE1C variant. According to reports, the classifier identified cytomegalovirus status with high specificity and sensitivity. Most TCR sequences proved rare, with some public TCRs found in many donors. A few CMV-associated chains were confirmed in vitro to be specific for CMV antigens.

This PCR relied on a set of 60 Vbeta primers and 13 Jbeta primers. Using immunoSEQ multiplex PCR, the repertoire was profiled, and TCRdb retains in-frame clones only, with some absent. The table has roughly 200,000 clones, about four fifths seen once; the top ten hold 1.5% to 1.7%. For this clone: Its antigen is still unknown.

The clonotype comes from a girl aged 5 to 17 in good health and CMV-seropositive. The specimen was PBMCs.

The CDR3 region has the DNA TGTGCCAGCAGTGACCAGATCAACACAGGTGCCCAGTTCTTC. This sequence encodes CASSDQINTGAQFF. This chain links TRBV6-4 with TRBJ2-1; possible D gene TRBD1, 5 bases. Looked up from germline, CDR1 is MRHNA and CDR2 is SNTAGT. The CDR3 runs to 14 residues. Trimming took off 2 bases at V and 13 bases at J, with 18 bases between the two ends.